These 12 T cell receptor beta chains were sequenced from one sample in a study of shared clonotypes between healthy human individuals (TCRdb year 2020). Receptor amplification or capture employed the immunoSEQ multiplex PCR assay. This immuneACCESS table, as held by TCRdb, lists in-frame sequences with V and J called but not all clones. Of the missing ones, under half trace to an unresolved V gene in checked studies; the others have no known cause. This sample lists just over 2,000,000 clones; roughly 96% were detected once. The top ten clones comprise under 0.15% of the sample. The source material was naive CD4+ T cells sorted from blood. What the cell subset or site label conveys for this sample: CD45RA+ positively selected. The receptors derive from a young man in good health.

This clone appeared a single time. CDR3 nucleotide sequence: TGTGCCAGCAGCGTAGCACGAGGAAATGAGCAGTTCTTC. Protein product: CASSVARGNEQFF. J is TRBJ2-1 and V is TRBV9, with D hard to call. CDR1 is SGDLS, CDR2 YYNGEE, per germline. With 0 bases removed from V and 7 bases from J, the gap between germline ends came to 8 bases. The CDR3 spans 13 residues.

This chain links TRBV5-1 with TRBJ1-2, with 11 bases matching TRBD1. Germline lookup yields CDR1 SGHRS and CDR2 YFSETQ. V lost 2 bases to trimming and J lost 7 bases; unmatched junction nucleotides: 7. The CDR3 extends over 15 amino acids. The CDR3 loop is CASSLRTGGESGYTF. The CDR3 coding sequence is TGCGCCAGCAGCTTAAGGACAGGGGGCGAGTCTGGCTACACCTTC.

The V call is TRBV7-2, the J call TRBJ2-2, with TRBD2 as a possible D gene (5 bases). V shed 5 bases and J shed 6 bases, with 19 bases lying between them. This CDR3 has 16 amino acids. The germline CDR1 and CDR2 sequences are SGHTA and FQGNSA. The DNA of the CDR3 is TGTGCCAGCAGCCAAGGGAGTGGCGTACGGGCCGGGGAGCTGTTTTTT. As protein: CASSQGSGVRAGELFF. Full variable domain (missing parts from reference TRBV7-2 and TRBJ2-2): GAGVSQSPSNKVTEKGKDVELRCDPISGHTALYWYRQSLGQGLEFLIYFQGNSAPDKSGLPSDRFSAERTGGSVSTLTIQRTQQEDSAVYLCASSQGSGVRAGELFFGEGSRLTVL.

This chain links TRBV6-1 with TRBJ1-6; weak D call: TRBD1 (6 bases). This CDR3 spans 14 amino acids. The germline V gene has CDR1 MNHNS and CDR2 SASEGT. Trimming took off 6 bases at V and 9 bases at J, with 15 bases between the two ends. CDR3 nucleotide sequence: TGTGCCAGCAGCACAGGGATGGTCACTTCACCCCTCCACTTT. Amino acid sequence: CASSTGMVTSPLHF.

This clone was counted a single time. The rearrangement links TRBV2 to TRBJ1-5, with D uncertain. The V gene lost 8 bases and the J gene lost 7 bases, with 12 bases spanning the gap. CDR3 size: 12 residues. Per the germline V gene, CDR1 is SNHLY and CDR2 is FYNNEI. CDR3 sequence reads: CASALELQPQHF. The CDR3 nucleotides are TGTGCCAGCGCCCTGGAGTTACAGCCCCAGCATTTT. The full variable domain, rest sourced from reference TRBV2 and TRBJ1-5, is EPEVTQTPSHQVTQMGQEVILRCVPISNHLYFYWYRQILGQKVEFLVSFYNNEISEKSEIFDDQFSVERPDGSNFTLKIRSTKLEDSAMYFCASALELQPQHFGDGTRLSIL.

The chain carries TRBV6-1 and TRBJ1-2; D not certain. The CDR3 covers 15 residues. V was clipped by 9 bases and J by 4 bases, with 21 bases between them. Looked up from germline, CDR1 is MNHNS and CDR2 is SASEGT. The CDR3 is CASLLPSTGSYGYTF. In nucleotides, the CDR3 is TGTGCCAGTCTCTTACCCTCTACGGGATCCTATGGCTACACCTTC.

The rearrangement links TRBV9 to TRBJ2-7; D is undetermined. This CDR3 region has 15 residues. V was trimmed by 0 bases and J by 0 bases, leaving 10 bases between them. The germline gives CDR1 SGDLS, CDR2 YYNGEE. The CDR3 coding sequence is TGTGCCAGCAGCGTAGAATGGGATACCTCCTACGAGCAGTACTTC. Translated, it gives CASSVEWDTSYEQYF.

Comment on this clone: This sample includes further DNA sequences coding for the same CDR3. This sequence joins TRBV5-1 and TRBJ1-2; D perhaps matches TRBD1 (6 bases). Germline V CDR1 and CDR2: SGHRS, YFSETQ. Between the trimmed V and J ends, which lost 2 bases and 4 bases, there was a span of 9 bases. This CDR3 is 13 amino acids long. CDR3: CASSLGQSYGYTF. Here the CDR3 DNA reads TGCGCCAGCAGCTTAGGACAGAGCTATGGCTACACCTTC.

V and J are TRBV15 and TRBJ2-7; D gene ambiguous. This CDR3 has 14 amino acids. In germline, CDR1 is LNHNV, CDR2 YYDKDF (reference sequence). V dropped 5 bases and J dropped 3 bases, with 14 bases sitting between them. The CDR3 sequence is CATSPRAGDYEQYF. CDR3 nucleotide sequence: TGTGCCACCAGCCCCCGGGCAGGTGACTACGAGCAGTACTTC.

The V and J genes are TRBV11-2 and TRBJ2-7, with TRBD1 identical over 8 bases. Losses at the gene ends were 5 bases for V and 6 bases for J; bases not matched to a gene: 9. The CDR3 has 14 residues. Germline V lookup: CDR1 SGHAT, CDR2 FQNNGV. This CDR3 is CASSPRLTGAEQYF. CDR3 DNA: TGTGCCAGCAGCCCTCGACTGACAGGGGCCGAGCAGTACTTC.

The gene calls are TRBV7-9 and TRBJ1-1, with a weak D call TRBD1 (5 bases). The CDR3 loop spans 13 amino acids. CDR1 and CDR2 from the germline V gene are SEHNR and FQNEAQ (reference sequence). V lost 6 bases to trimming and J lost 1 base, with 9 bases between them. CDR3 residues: CASSSQENTEAFF. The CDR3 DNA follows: TGTGCCAGCAGTTCACAGGAGAACACTGAAGCTTTCTTT.

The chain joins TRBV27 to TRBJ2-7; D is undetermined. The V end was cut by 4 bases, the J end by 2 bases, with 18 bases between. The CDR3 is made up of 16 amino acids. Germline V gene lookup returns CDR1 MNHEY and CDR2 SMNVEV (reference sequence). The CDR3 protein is CASSSLTEGPAYEQYF. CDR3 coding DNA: TGTGCCAGCAGTTCCCTGACGGAAGGGCCGGCCTACGAGCAGTACTTC.